This TCR beta chain originates from a study of blood T cell repertoires in COVID-19. About the study: T cells, B-cell-depleted T cells, or PBMCs provided the cDNA or gDNA that served as material.

This CDR3 is built from 13 residues. Trimming left V 4 bases short and J 0 bases short, with 7 bases between. The germline V gene encodes CDR1 SQVTM and CDR2 ANQGSEA. This clone was detected a few times. Repertoires were generated with immunoSEQ multiplex PCR, while TCRdb's copy carries only in-frame clones and drops some. The table shows under 300,000 clones, with 70% to 90% occurring only once. Sequencing was carried out using peripheral blood. This TCR came from a middle-aged woman who had recovered from COVID-19. V gene TRBV29-1 combines with J gene TRBJ1-5, with D unresolved. In nucleotides, the CDR3 is TGCAGCGTTGTTAGCTCTAGCAATCAGCCCCAGCATTTT. The encoded protein is CSVVSSSNQPQHF.